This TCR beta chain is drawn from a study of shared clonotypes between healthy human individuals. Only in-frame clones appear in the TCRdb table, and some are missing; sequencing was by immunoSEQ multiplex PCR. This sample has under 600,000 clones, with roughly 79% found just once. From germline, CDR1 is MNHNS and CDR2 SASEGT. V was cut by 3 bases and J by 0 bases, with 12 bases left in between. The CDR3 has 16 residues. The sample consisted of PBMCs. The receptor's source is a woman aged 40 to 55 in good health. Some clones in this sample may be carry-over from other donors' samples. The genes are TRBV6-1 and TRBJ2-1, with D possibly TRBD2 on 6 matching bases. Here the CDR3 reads CASSELGGTSYNEQFF. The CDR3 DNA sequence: TGTGCCAGCAGTGAGCTGGGGGGTACCTCCTACAATGAGCAGTTCTTC.